This section outlines one TCR beta chain sequence together with its context. In the source study's methods: Nucleated cell number was recorded as an estimate derived from reference gene primer amplification. Generated by immunoSEQ multiplex PCR, the TCRdb table keeps only in-frame clones and is missing some. The D gene and trimming were derived from the DNA, and the V and J assignments and clone size from that table. The data contain 200,000 to 250,000 clones, around 88% of them singletons. This sample stems from a study of blood T cell repertoires in COVID-19. There are 14 residues in the CDR3. V gave up 3 bases and J gave up 3 bases; unmatched junction bases: 1. Per the germline V gene, CDR1 is SGHNT and CDR2 is YYREEE (reference sequence). Individuals aged about 18 to 95 years were recruited from 24 US areas.

J is TRBJ1-1 and V is TRBV5-4; 11 bases map to TRBD1. Sequenced sample: PBMCs or T cells enriched from blood (not recorded which). The source is a woman aged 45-59 years who had recovered from COVID-19. CDR3 sequence reads: CASSWTGGDTEAFF. CDR3 sequence (DNA): TGTGCCAGCAGCTGGACAGGGGGCGACACTGAAGCTTTCTTT.